This T cell receptor (beta chain) is drawn from a study of Graves' ophthalmopathy and Graves' hyperthyroidism. Amplified TCR beta CDR3 regions were obtained using RNA transcripts as template. A first-round RT-PCR used HTBI primers, followed by a second-round multiplex PCR. TCRdb recomputed calls from the multiplex PCR reads with MiXCR, one row per CDR3 protein. The sample holds 40,000 to 45,000 distinct CDR3 sequences, under 65% seen once. The CDR3 has 13 amino acids. CDR1 and CDR2 (germline): MNHNS, SASEGT. With V trimmed by 4 bases and J by 9 bases, 5 bases remained unmatched. The chain has TRBV6-1 and TRBJ2-3; 9 bases match TRBD1. This receptor was taken from an adult man with Graves' ophthalmopathy. The specimen was peripheral blood. The CDR3 protein is CASSGQGDGTQYF. The CDR3 DNA reads TGTGCCAGCAGTGGACAGGGGGACGGAACGCAGTATTTT.